This TCR beta chain came from a study of cytomegalovirus exposure and HLA in healthy donors. Study-level findings and limits: Confirmation in vitro established that a few CMV-associated chains were specific for CMV antigens. Most subjects had HLA-A and HLA-B alleles reportedly predicted accurately by TCR beta sequences.

Remarks on this clone: Antigen specificity is unknown.

PCR involved 60 Vbeta and 13 Jbeta primers. Libraries were prepared by immunoSEQ multiplex PCR; TCRdb keeps only in-frame clonotypes and omits some of them. The table lists around 150,000 clones, around four fifths of them singletons. Germline values: CDR1 SGHVS, CDR2 FNYEAQ. The CDR3 runs 15 residues. With 3 bases clipped from V and 6 bases from J, the junction kept 5 bases outside the gene matches. This TCR came from a man younger than 30 in good health and CMV-seropositive. The rearrangement joins TRBV7-6 to TRBJ2-1, with 10 nucleotides matching TRBD2. Material for sequencing was PBMCs. This chain's CDR3 is CASSLVSGRSNEQFF. CDR3 sequence (DNA): TGTGCCAGCAGCTTGGTTAGCGGGAGGTCCAATGAGCAGTTCTTC.